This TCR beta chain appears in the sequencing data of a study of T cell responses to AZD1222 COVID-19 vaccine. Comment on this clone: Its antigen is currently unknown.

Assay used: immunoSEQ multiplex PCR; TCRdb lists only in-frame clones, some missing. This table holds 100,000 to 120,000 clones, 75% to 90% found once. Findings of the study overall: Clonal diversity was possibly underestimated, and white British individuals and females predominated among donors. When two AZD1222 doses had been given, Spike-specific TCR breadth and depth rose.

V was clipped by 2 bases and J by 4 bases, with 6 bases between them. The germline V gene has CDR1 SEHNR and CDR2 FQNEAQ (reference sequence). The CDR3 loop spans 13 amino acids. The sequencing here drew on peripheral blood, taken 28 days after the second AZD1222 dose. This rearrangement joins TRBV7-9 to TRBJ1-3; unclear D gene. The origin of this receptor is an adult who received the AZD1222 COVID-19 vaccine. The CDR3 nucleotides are TGTGCCAGCAGCTTATTTGGCGGAAACACCATATATTTT. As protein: CASSLFGGNTIYF. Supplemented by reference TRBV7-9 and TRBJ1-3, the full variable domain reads DTGVSQNPRHKITKRGQNVTFRCDPISEHNRLYWYRQTLGQGPEFLTYFQNEAQLEKSRLLSDRFSAERPKGSFSTLEIQRTEQGDSAMYLCASSLFGGNTIYFGEGSWLTVV.